A single sample is the source of the 27 T cell receptor beta chains below, sequenced in a study of blood T cells in healthy people across ages. A sample-barcoded 5' primer and a J-beta primer mix were used in a second PCR of roughly 7 to 11 cycles. Each CDR3 protein is one row after TCRdb ran MiXCR on the 5' RACE reads. The data show approximately 1,700,000 distinct CDR3 sequences, with roughly two fifths seen just once and 20% to 25% held by the top ten. Sequenced sample: blood. These receptors were obtained from a human donor in good health.

This clonotype was picked up one time. The chain uses TRBV3-1 and TRBJ2-1; 13 nucleotides agree with TRBD2. Germline V gives CDR1 LGHDT, CDR2 YNNKEL (reference sequence). CDR3 length: 15 amino acids. The J segment lost 9 bases and the V segment lost 4 bases, leaving 6 bases of the junction unmatched. The CDR3 reads CASSLTSGGGSEQFF. CDR3 nucleotides: TGTGCCAGCAGCCTAACTAGCGGGGGGGGCAGTGAGCAGTTCTTC.

This chain links TRBV9 with TRBJ1-2; 8 bases map to TRBD1. J gave up 6 bases and V 2 bases, and 6 bases lay outside the gene matches. This CDR3 region has 14 residues. The germline V gene has CDR1 SGDLS and CDR2 YYNGEE. CDR3 bases: TGTGCCAGCAGCGTCTCCCAGGGGGCAGATGGCTACACCTTC. Residues: CASSVSQGADGYTF. Drawing the rest from reference TRBV9 and TRBJ1-2, the complete variable domain is DSGVTQTPKHLITATGQRVTLRCSPRSGDLSVYWYQQSLDQGLQFLIQYYNGEERAKGNILERFSAQQFPDLHSELNLSSLELGDSALYFCASSVSQGADGYTFGSGTRLTVV.

This chain connects TRBV18 to TRBJ1-2; no clear D. Trimming shortened V by 6 bases and J by 0 bases, and 14 bases separated the two germline ends. The CDR3 sequence is 15 residues long. CDR1 and CDR2 (germline): KGHSH, LQKENI. The CDR3 region is CASSQGRLANYGYTF. The CDR3 DNA follows: TGTGCCAGCTCCCAAGGGCGGTTAGCTAACTATGGCTACACCTTC.

This clonotype was seen only once. The rearrangement links TRBV4-3 to TRBJ2-1; 11 positions agree with TRBD2. The germline V gene has CDR1 LGHNA and CDR2 YSLEER. The CDR3 spans 17 residues. V was clipped by 0 bases and J by 12 bases; unmatched bases: 13. This chain's CDR3 is CASSQEAIAGGTLGQFF. The DNA of the CDR3 is TGCGCCAGCAGCCAAGAAGCGATAGCGGGGGGGACCCTTGGGCAGTTCTTC.

This clonotype has more than one count but fewer than ten. The chain has TRBV6-1 and TRBJ2-3; 9 bases align to TRBD1. Trimming at V came to 4 bases and at J to 7 bases, leaving 12 bases not matched to a gene. Germline V gene lookup returns CDR1 MNHNS and CDR2 SASEGT. CDR3 size: 16 residues. The CDR3 nucleotides are TGTGCCAGCAGTGCATTCGGGACAGGGATATTTTATACGCAGTATTTT. Its protein product is CASSAFGTGIFYTQYF.

This clonotype was seen just once. The chain combines TRBV7-2 with TRBJ1-5, with D unclear. The CDR3 is 15 amino acids. Deletions cut 5 bases from V and 2 bases from J, with 13 bases between. CDR1 and CDR2 from the germline V gene are SGHTA and FQGNSA. CDR3 DNA: TGTGCCAGCAGCCGATATGACATAGGCAATCAGCCCCAGCATTTT. It yields the protein CASSRYDIGNQPQHF.

The chain has TRBV19 and TRBJ2-6, with a possible D match to TRBD1 (5 bases). This CDR3 is 18 amino acids long. The germline V gene encodes CDR1 LNHDA and CDR2 SQIVND (reference sequence). Trimming took off 5 bases at V and 0 bases at J, with 17 bases between the two ends. The chain's CDR3 is CASSLLDTTISGANVLTF. The CDR3 nucleotides read TGTGCCAGTAGTCTCCTGGACACCACGATCTCTGGGGCCAACGTCCTGACTTTC.

The J gene is TRBJ1-2, the V gene TRBV4-1; D remains ambiguous. Trimming shortened V by 1 base and J by 2 bases, and 11 bases separated the two germline ends. The CDR3 sequence is 15 residues long. In germline, CDR1 is MGHRA, CDR2 YSYEKL. The CDR3 region has the DNA TGCGCCAGCAGCCAAGGTCTGCCGCCCAACTATGGCTACACCTTC. It yields the protein CASSQGLPPNYGYTF.

The CDR3 spells CASNLDSTDTQYF. DNA of the CDR3: TGTGCCAGCAACTTGGACAGCACAGATACGCAGTATTTT. The chain joins TRBV7-9 to TRBJ2-3; no firm D call. The germline gives CDR1 SEHNR, CDR2 FQNEAQ (reference sequence). Trimming shortened V by 7 bases and J by 0 bases, and 8 bases separated the two germline ends. This CDR3 spans 13 amino acids.

In this sample, this clonotype turned up many times. The rearrangement links TRBV7-9 to TRBJ1-2; maybe TRBD1 (5 bases). The V end lost 4 bases, the J end lost 4 bases, and 16 bases lay between the germline ends. The CDR3 totals 15 residues. Germline CDR1 reads SEHNR; CDR2 reads FQNEAQ (reference sequence). The CDR3 coding sequence is TGTGCCAGCAGCTCTTCCGAAGACGGGGGCTATGGCTACACCTTC. It encodes CASSSSEDGGYGYTF.

The chain joins TRBV18 to TRBJ1-5; possible D gene TRBD1, 6 bases. V dropped 5 bases and J dropped 5 bases, with 16 bases sitting between them. CDR3 length equals 15 residues. Germline loops: CDR1 KGHSH, CDR2 LQKENI. The CDR3 DNA follows: TGTGCCAGCTCATCAGGATATAGGGGGGATCAGCCCCAGCATTTT. Translating it yields CASSSGYRGDQPQHF.

This clonotype was observed a few times. The rearrangement joins TRBV5-1 to TRBJ2-7, with 8 bases aligning to TRBD1. The V gene's germline CDR1 is SGHRS and CDR2 YFSETQ. V trimming: 4 bases; J trimming: 3 bases; junction bases outside the gene matches: 9. The CDR3 has 15 residues. The CDR3 DNA follows: TGCGCCAGCAGCCCAAGGACAGGGATCGGCTACGAGCAGTACTTC. Translated, it gives CASSPRTGIGYEQYF.

The chain joins TRBV14 to TRBJ2-7; tentative D call: TRBD1 (5 bases). CDR3 length: 16 amino acids. Germline V CDR1 and CDR2: SGHDN, FVKESK. V lost 0 bases and J 2 bases, leaving 14 bases between the germline ends. CDR3 in amino acids: CASSQDTLTATYEQYF. The CDR3 nucleotides read TGTGCCAGCAGCCAAGATACGCTGACAGCTACCTACGAGCAGTACTTC.

This clonotype was observed at least ten times. The genes are TRBV28 and TRBJ1-2, with D perhaps matching TRBD1 (5 bases). The germline gives CDR1 MDHEN, CDR2 SYDVKM. The CDR3 contains 14 residues. V lost 9 bases and J lost 1, with 15 bases in between. CDR3 coding DNA: TGTGCCAGTTTTGGGACGGTCGGTAACTATGGCTACACCTTC. Translating gives CASFGTVGNYGYTF.

This rearrangement joins TRBV20-1 to TRBJ2-3; 7 bases are shared with TRBD2. Unmatched junction bases numbered 5, after V lost 5 bases and J lost 0 bases. CDR3 size: 14 residues. From germline, CDR1 is DFQATT and CDR2 SNEGSKA (reference sequence). The CDR3: CSAPASGSTDTQYF. In nucleotides, the CDR3 is TGCAGTGCTCCCGCTAGCGGCAGCACAGATACGCAGTATTTT.

The chain links TRBV5-1 to TRBJ1-4; 7 nucleotides agree with TRBD1. The CDR3 has 14 amino acids. V was clipped by 3 bases and J by 6 bases; unmatched bases: 5. CDR1 is SGHRS and CDR2 is YFSETQ in the germline V gene. CDR3 residues: CASSSTGVDEKLFF. DNA for the CDR3: TGCGCCAGCAGCTCAACAGGGGTTGATGAAAAACTGTTTTTT. The full variable domain, in which reference TRBV5-1 and TRBJ1-4 provide the parts outside the CDR3, is KAGVTQTPRYLIKTRGQQVTLSCSPISGHRSVSWYQQTPGQGLQFLFEYFSETQRNKGNFPGRFSGRQFSNSRSEMNVSTLELGDSALYLCASSSTGVDEKLFFGSGTQLSVL.

This clonotype appeared a few times. The rearrangement uses TRBV29-1 and TRBJ2-5, with 8 bases matching TRBD1. The CDR3 runs 16 residues. Germline V CDR1 and CDR2: SQVTM, ANQGSEA. V gave up 4 bases and J gave up 0 bases; unmatched junction bases: 10. The DNA of the CDR3 is TGCAGCGTTGGGCTGTGGCAGGGGGCTTACCAAGAGACCCAGTACTTC. Encoded protein: CSVGLWQGAYQETQYF.

The chain joins TRBV4-3 to TRBJ2-3; the D gene could be TRBD1 or TRBD2 (7 bases each). V was shortened by 2 bases and J by 6 bases, with 27 bases between the two germline ends. The CDR3 has 19 residues. In germline, CDR1 is LGHNA, CDR2 YSLEER. The CDR3: CASSQFFPWEQGRVDTQYF. In nucleotides, the CDR3 is TGCGCCAGCAGCCAATTTTTCCCGTGGGAACAGGGGAGGGTTGATACGCAGTATTTT.

In its sample, this clonotype was seen a few times. The chain couples TRBV7-2 to TRBJ2-3; D ambiguous. Germline V lookup: CDR1 SGHTA, CDR2 FQGNSA. Trimming removed 7 bases from V and 4 bases from J, with 15 bases in between. The CDR3 totals 14 residues. CDR3 in amino acids: CASNLRYGSDTQYF. DNA of the CDR3: TGTGCCAGCAACCTTCGGTATGGGTCAGATACGCAGTATTTT.

The chain uses TRBV4-1 and TRBJ1-5; 8 nucleotides align to TRBD1. V was pared by 2 bases and J by 2 bases, with 11 bases of the junction left unmatched. The CDR3 covers 18 residues. Germline assignment: CDR1 MGHRA and CDR2 YSYEKL. The CDR3 bases are TGCGCCAGCAGCCAATTGATGGACAGGGTTATTGGCAATCAGCCCCAGCATTTT. It is translated as CASSQLMDRVIGNQPQHF.

The genes are TRBV12-3 or TRBV12-4 and TRBJ2-1; D ambiguous. The CDR3 extends over 15 amino acids. The V and J ends lost 7 bases and 4 bases respectively, with 17 bases between them. The CDR3 here is CASNNLSYPYNEQFF. In DNA form, the CDR3 reads TGTGCCAGCAATAATTTAAGTTACCCTTACAATGAGCAGTTCTTC.

This clonotype was seen more than once but under ten times. The CDR3 spells CSVTTGGYEQYF. The CDR3 DNA reads as TGCAGCGTTACGACGGGGGGCTACGAGCAGTACTTC. The J gene is TRBJ2-7, the V gene TRBV29-1; 7 positions match TRBD2. The CDR3 spans 12 residues. Germline V gene sequence: CDR1 SQVTM, CDR2 ANQGSEA. The V gene end was trimmed by 5 bases and the J gene end by 3 bases; junction bases not matched to a gene: 4.

J is TRBJ2-5 and V is TRBV20-1, with D unclear. The germline CDR1 and CDR2 sequences are DFQATT and SNEGSKA (reference sequence). This CDR3 is built from 13 residues. The V end lost 5 bases, the J end lost 2 bases, and 12 bases lay between the germline ends. The CDR3 coding sequence is TGCAGTGCTCTACGACGGAATCAAGAGACCCAGTACTTC. Amino acids: CSALRRNQETQYF.

The J gene is TRBJ1-2, the V gene TRBV7-2; D gene uncertain. V was cut by 5 bases and J by 4 bases, with 11 bases left in between. Germline CDR1 is SGHTA and CDR2 is FQGNSA. The CDR3 length is 13 residues. The CDR3 nucleotides read TGTGCCAGCAGCCCCCTGGCAGTCTATGGCTACACCTTC. Residues: CASSPLAVYGYTF.

As to this clonotype: Being one base from a much bigger clone, this may be a read error. The chain joins TRBV7-2 to TRBJ2-5, with no clear D. The J call may be faulty, since TRBJ2-7 better matches the DNA end. The germline gives CDR1 SGHTA, CDR2 FQGNSA. This CDR3 region has 16 residues. The CDR3 sequence is CANSLVGRSGSYEQYF. The CDR3 coding sequence is TGTGCCAACAGCTTAGTCGGAAGATCCGGCTCCTACGAGCAGTACTTC.

This clonotype was detected only a few times. The chain carries TRBV20-1 and TRBJ1-4; D gene ambiguous. Germline V gene data show CDR1 as DFQATT and CDR2 as SNEGSKA (reference sequence). Trimming took off 0 bases at V and 3 bases at J, with 11 bases between the two ends. The length of the CDR3 is 15 residues. CDR3 nucleotide sequence: TGCAGTGCTAGAGACCCCCGGGGAGCTAATGAAAAACTGTTTTTT. Translating it yields CSARDPRGANEKLFF.

This clonotype was found many times. The gene calls are TRBV28 and TRBJ2-5; D is possibly TRBD1 or TRBD2 (5 bases each). The CDR3 is 17 amino acids. CDR1 and CDR2 (germline): MDHEN, SYDVKM. Trimming left V 7 bases short and J 0 bases short, with 21 bases between. CDR3 loop: CASTPYEWGPNQETQYF. In DNA form, the CDR3 reads TGTGCCAGCACCCCCTACGAGTGGGGACCGAACCAAGAGACCCAGTACTTC.